The 13 T cell receptor beta chains given below trace back to one sample, sequenced in a study of shared clonotypes between healthy human individuals. Here immunoSEQ multiplex PCR was the method, and the copy in TCRdb shows in-frame clones only, minus some. The sample has about 2,100,000 clones, 90% to 95% seen once. It was CD45RO-negative cells, positively selected for CCR7, that made up naive CD8 cells, with terminally differentiated effector memory CD45RA+ cells excluded. Sequenced: naive CD8+ T cells from PBMCs. These receptors originate from a man younger than 35 in good health. Some clones in this sample may be carry-over from other donors' samples.

This clone was seen just once. V and J are TRBV13 and TRBJ1-2; maybe TRBD1 (5 bases). The V end lost 0 bases, the J end lost 6 bases, and 11 bases lay between the germline ends. The CDR3 contains 14 residues. The germline V gene encodes CDR1 PRHDT and CDR2 FYEKMQ (reference sequence). CDR3: CASSLGGAGNGYTF. CDR3 coding DNA: TGTGCCAGCAGCTTAGGCGGGGCGGGGAATGGCTACACCTTC.

This clone was recorded once. This sequence joins TRBV7-6 and TRBJ2-7; D tentatively fits TRBD1 or TRBD2 (6 bases each). V was pared by 0 bases and J by 0 bases, with 9 bases between. CDR1 is SGHVS, CDR2 FNYEAQ, per germline. The CDR3 has 15 residues. In DNA, the CDR3 is TGTGCCAGCAGCTTAGCGGAGGGGGACTCCTACGAGCAGTACTTC. Translating gives CASSLAEGDSYEQYF.

The chain couples TRBV15 to TRBJ2-1, with TRBD2 matching 15 bases. This CDR3 comprises 17 residues. With V trimmed by 3 bases and J by 5 bases, 5 bases remained unmatched. Per the germline V gene, CDR1 is LNHNV and CDR2 is YYDKDF (reference sequence). CDR3 in DNA: TGTGCCACCAGCAGGATTGGACTAGCGGGAGGGGACAATGAGCAGTTCTTC. Its protein is CATSRIGLAGGDNEQFF.

This clone was seen only once. Other DNA sequences in the sample encode the same CDR3. The V gene is TRBV19, the J gene TRBJ1-5; TRBD1 aligns across 10 bases. The germline gives CDR1 LNHDA, CDR2 SQIVND (reference sequence). CDR3 length equals 14 residues. After removal of 6 bases from V and 1 base from J, the junction contained 0 bases not matched to a gene. The CDR3 sequence: CASRDRGSNQPQHF. As DNA, the CDR3 is TGTGCCAGTAGGGACAGGGGGAGCAATCAGCCCCAGCATTTT.

V and J are TRBV7-9 and TRBJ2-6, with D maybe TRBD1 (6 bases). The CDR3 runs 17 residues. Germline values: CDR1 SEHNR, CDR2 FQNEAQ (reference sequence). V dropped 5 bases and J dropped 0 bases, with 14 bases sitting between them. CDR3 amino acids: CASSTTGARSGANVLTF. CDR3 coding DNA: TGTGCCAGCAGCACGACAGGAGCCCGCTCTGGGGCCAACGTCCTGACTTTC.

V is TRBV30 and J is TRBJ2-6; TRBD1 matches at 8 bases. CDR1 is GTSNPN, CDR2 SVGIG, per germline (reference sequence). The CDR3 loop spans 18 amino acids. The J segment lost 0 bases and the V segment lost 1 base, leaving 8 bases of the junction unmatched. The CDR3 is CAWSADRAIFSGANVLTF. CDR3 nucleotides: TGTGCCTGGAGTGCGGACAGGGCAATTTTCTCTGGGGCCAACGTCCTGACTTTC.

Notes on this clone: An end of the junction does not agree with germline; a read error may underlie this. This sequence joins TRBV4-1 and TRBJ2-1, with a possible D match to TRBD2 (7 bases). The CDR3 sequence is 13 residues long. Germline V lookup: CDR1 MGHRA, CDR2 YSYEKL. CDR3: CASSQGGAGANLF. DNA for the CDR3: TGCGCCAGCAGCCAAGGAGGGGCGGGGGCTAACCTCTTC.

Concerning this clone itself: The sample has other DNA sequences that encode this CDR3 too. The J gene is TRBJ2-7, the V gene TRBV27; 10 nucleotides match TRBD1. J was trimmed by 2 bases and V by 3 bases; bases with no gene match: 4. The CDR3 has 15 amino acids. Germline CDR1 and CDR2: MNHEY and SMNVEV (reference sequence). CDR3 DNA: TGTGCCAGCAGTTTGGCGGGACAGGGGACCTACGAGCAGTACTTC. Residues: CASSLAGQGTYEQYF.

In nucleotides, the CDR3 is TGTGCCAGCAGCTTAGTCGTGGACACCGGGGAGCTGTTTTTT. Amino acid sequence: CASSLVVDTGELFF. The chain recombines TRBV13 with TRBJ2-2; D gene ambiguous. CDR3 length equals 14 residues. V shed 1 base and J shed 3 bases, with 6 bases lying between them. Germline V gene sequence: CDR1 PRHDT, CDR2 FYEKMQ (reference sequence). Complete variable domain (other parts from reference TRBV13 and TRBJ2-2): AAGVIQSPRHLIKEKRETATLKCYPIPRHDTVYWYQQGPGQDPQFLISFYEKMQSDKGSIPDRFSAQQFSDYHSELNMSSLELGDSALYFCASSLVVDTGELFFGEGSRLTVL.

The genes are TRBV7-2 and TRBJ1-1, with a weak D call TRBD1 (5 bases). Trimming stripped 2 bases from V and 6 bases from J, with 10 bases between. The CDR3 runs to 13 residues. The germline V gene has CDR1 SGHTA and CDR2 FQGNSA. The CDR3 nucleotides read TGTGCCAGCAGCTTACTATCAGGGTCTGAAGCTTTCTTT. It specifies CASSLLSGSEAFF.

V gene TRBV28 combines with J gene TRBJ2-5; D uncertain. Germline values: CDR1 MDHEN, CDR2 SYDVKM. This CDR3 region has 15 residues. Trimming removed 5 bases at V and 4 bases at J, with 17 bases between. Here the CDR3 reads CASSPRVVLPETQYF. The CDR3, as DNA: TGTGCCAGCAGTCCCCGGGTAGTCCTCCCAGAGACCCAGTACTTC.

The chain uses TRBV6-1 and TRBJ2-7, with TRBD1 identical over 9 bases. Losses at the gene ends were 2 bases for V and 3 bases for J; bases not matched to a gene: 8. In germline, CDR1 is MNHNS, CDR2 SASEGT. The CDR3 has 16 residues. The CDR3 reads CASSEMSGQGFYEQYF. In nucleotides, the CDR3 is TGTGCCAGCAGTGAAATGTCTGGACAGGGGTTCTACGAGCAGTACTTC.

J is TRBJ1-5 and V is TRBV5-8; 9 nucleotides line up with TRBD1. CDR1 SGHTS and CDR2 YDEGEE come from the germline V gene. The V gene end was trimmed by 6 bases and the J gene end by 1 base; junction bases not matched to a gene: 8. The CDR3 has 16 residues. CDR3 DNA sequence: TGTGCCAGCAACACCATACAGGGGGCGAGCAATCAGCCCCAGCATTTT. Encoded protein: CASNTIQGASNQPQHF.